The clone carrying this T cell receptor beta chain has only a few counts. Its antigen remains unidentified. Cultured CD4+ T cell DNA was sequenced using the Oncomine TCR Beta short-read assay. Using its own MiXCR run on the PCR reads, TCRdb lists one record per CDR3 protein. The table includes 8,500 to 13,000 distinct CDR3 sequences, approximately 20% detected once. This sample was taken from a study of vaccination and CD4 T cells after COVID-19. The V end lost 6 bases, the J end lost 9 bases, and 24 bases lay between the germline ends. Per germline, CDR1 MNHEY and CDR2 SMNVEV (reference sequence). The CDR3 is made up of 15 amino acids. Noted treatment: roughly nine-day PBMC culture with coronavirus spike peptide pools or control peptides (ViraFEST assay).

The clonotype was recovered from a human donor who had recovered from COVID-19. The specimen was CD4+ T cells from blood, cultured in vitro, collected after SARS-CoV-2 vaccination. The chain carries TRBV27 and TRBJ2-7, with D perhaps TRBD1 or TRBD2 (5 bases each). In DNA form, the CDR3 reads TGTGCCAGCAGCGATACTCCGGGACGACTCAGCGGGCAGTACTTC. Its protein product is CASSDTPGRLSGQYF.